This TCR beta chain was identified in a study of T-cell reconstitution after alpha-beta-depleted transplantation in children. Unique molecular identifiers were used to barcode this TCRbeta library. TCRdb called the PCR reads again in MiXCR, with one record for every CDR3 protein. Of hundreds of thousands of distinct CDR3 sequences in the sample, 16% were seen once. This clonotype was recorded at least ten times. The CDR3 length is 15 residues. The germline CDR1 and CDR2 sequences are SGHTS and YDEGEE. V lost 3 bases, J lost 0 bases, and 12 bases lay in between. The gene calls are TRBV5-8 and TRBJ1-1, with D possibly matching TRBD1 (5 bases). This specimen consisted of PBMCs from the stem cell graft donor, obtained from the stem cell graft. The origin of this receptor is a human donor who donated a stem cell graft to a child with acute myeloid leukemia. CDR3 nucleotides: TGTGCCAGCAGCTCGGGACCTAGGGTGAACACTGAAGCTTTCTTT. It yields the protein CASSSGPRVNTEAFF.